Here is one T cell receptor beta chain with its context. Its antigen is still unknown. No base-level quality is on record; no much larger clone is a single base apart. The CDR3 sequence holds 18 residues, the cysteine and phenylalanine included. The read is trimmed to its CDR3 DNA, 54 bases read in frame from base 1. CDR1 and CDR2 were assigned from the germline V gene as SGHTA and FQGNSA. Trimming leaves V shorter by 3 bases and J shorter by 0 bases, with the junction holding 12 bases beyond the gene matches. The data were taken from a study of T cell responses to AZD1222 COVID-19 vaccine (dated by TCRdb to about 2021). Turning to the overall study: Because spike-specific TCR depth and breadth did not differ between the two schedules, AZD1222 recipients who got a second dose at roughly 4 weeks were pooled with those who got a second dose at roughly 12 weeks. Trial participants were enrolled into age subgroups of 18-55, 56-69 and 70-plus years, which contained about 150, 28 and 57 TCR-sequenced participants, respectively. A total of approximately 250 trial participants underwent TCR sequencing, of whom about 210 had received two doses of AZD1222 and around 25 had received two doses of the MenACWY control vaccine. Study-wide conclusions, independent of this receptor: The vaccine-associated CD4 TCRs covered the entire spike protein, and the dominant responses fell in regions 160-218 and 743-854. Conclusions about previously exposed vaccinees are limited, since just six or seven AZD1222 recipients were seropositive for SARS-CoV-2 at baseline. The 56-69-year group was small, and its depth increase did not reach significance, likely because of low power. No day 14 peak-response samples were available, so repertoires were characterized only after the peak T cell response. After two AZD1222 doses, spike-specific TCR breadth and depth were significantly higher than at day 0 and than in MenACWY recipients. Reportedly, almost half of the unique spike-specific TCRs recognized epitopes lying outside the regions that are mutated in the B.1.351 and B.1.1.7 variants. Most participants were white British and females outnumbered males, and the authors suggested that clonal diversity may have been underestimated.

The CDR3 regions of human TCRbeta chains were analyzed by immunosequencing. In the original analysis: TCRs in the repertoires were matched against a reference library of SARS-CoV-2-specific TCRs that had been generated with the MIRA antigen-specificity platform. Breadth was defined as the fraction of unique TCRs that were SARS-CoV-2-associated. Depth was defined as the fraction of total T cells that were SARS-CoV-2-associated. Using the MIRA data, each spike-specific TCR was assigned both to the spike region to which the TCR was reactive and to a CD4 or CD8 class. Log10-transformed breadth and depth values were compared by one-way ANOVA with Sidak's multiple comparisons tests. The table comes from immuneACCESS by way of TCRdb, which keeps in-frame sequences with V and J called. Part of the clones is missing from these tables; in studies checked, under half for an unresolved V gene and the rest for unknown reasons. The V and J calls and clone size are taken from that table; D and trimming were inferred from the DNA. The sample profile shows tens of thousands of clones; more than 75% of them were found once. The biggest ten clones account for 10% to 13% of the sample.

Per the publication, the time point label means: baseline before first vaccination. Samples from vaccinated people were obtained from the UK trials COV001 and COV002, which included a single-blind randomized controlled phase 2/3 trial of AZD1222 (ChAdOx1 nCoV-19) in healthy adults. For TCRbeta chain sequencing, PBMC samples from trial participants were taken at day 0 and at day 28 after the second dose. This receptor chain uses TRBV7-2 and TRBJ2-7; the central 9 bases match TRBD2. The specimen comprised peripheral blood, sampled on day 0 of AZD1222 vaccination. The clonotype originates from an adult in good health. The nucleotide sequence is given as TGTGCCAGCAGCTTGCAGTCTAGCGGGGCAGGACCCTCCTACGAGCAGTACTTC. Its protein reads: CASSLQSSGAGPSYEQYF.